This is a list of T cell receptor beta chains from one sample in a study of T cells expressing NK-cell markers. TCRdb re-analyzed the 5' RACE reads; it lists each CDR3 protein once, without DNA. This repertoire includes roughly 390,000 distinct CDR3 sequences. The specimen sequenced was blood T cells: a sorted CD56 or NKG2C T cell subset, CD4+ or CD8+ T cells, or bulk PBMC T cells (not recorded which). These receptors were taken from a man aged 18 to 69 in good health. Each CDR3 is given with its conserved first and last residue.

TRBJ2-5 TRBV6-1 CASKLAGSRTQYF
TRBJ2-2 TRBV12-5 CASGEGTSRTGELFF
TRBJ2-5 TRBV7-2 CASSLVSVRSGETQYF
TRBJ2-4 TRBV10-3 CAISSLGGAAKNIQYF
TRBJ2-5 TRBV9 CASSVGKSGGTKKETQYF
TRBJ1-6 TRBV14 CASSQDVRAGVSSPLHF
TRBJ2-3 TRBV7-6 CASSSLTSGGANTQYF
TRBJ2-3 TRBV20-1 CSASLYREGDTQYF
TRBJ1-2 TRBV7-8 CASSPSGTGSYGYTF
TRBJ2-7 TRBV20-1 CSARDRDRLAGVYEQYF
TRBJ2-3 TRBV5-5 CASRYTGGPDTQYF
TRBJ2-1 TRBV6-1 CASSLQRTLPYNEQFF
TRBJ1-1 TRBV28 CASSSPQTGNTEAFF
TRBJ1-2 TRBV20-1 CSFKFRGGDYGYTF
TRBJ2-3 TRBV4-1 CASSQDLGGPLHTQYF
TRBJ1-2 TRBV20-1 CSATLSGRSNYGYTF
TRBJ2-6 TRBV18 CASSLSSQGTGANVLTF
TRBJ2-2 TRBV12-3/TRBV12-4 CASSIRLAGRPGTGELFF
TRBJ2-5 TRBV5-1 CASRADRGLGETQYF
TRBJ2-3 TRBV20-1 CSASRAGTDTQYF
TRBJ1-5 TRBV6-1 CASDRNNQPQHF
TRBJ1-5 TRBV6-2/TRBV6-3 CASSSWTAYNQPQHF
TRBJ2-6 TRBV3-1 CASRGDSRANVLTF
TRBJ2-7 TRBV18 CASSRRERTSGGGYEQYF
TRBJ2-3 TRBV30 CAWSPRGQGSTDTQYF
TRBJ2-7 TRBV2 CASSEFGGQGVSYEQYF
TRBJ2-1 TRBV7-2 CASSFAGYNEQFF
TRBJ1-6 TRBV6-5 CASSYRDREGNSPLHF
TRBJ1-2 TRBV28 CASTLADVQGEHGYTF
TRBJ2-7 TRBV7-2 CASSLDGTFAYEQYF
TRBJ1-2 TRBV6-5 CASSYSRDRAIGYGYTF
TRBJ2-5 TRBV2 CASTSSPGGLYQETQYF
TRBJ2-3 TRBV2 CARKRDSNTDTQYF
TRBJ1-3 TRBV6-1 CASRGGTVGNTIYF
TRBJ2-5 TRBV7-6 CASSSLLAGELQETQYF
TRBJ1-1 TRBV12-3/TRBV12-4 CASSPRQGRKGEAFF
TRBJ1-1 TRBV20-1 CSARWSASLNTEAFF
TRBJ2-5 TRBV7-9 CASSLDQRQETQYF
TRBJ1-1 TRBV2 CASRETGGYTEAFF
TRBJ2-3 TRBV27 CASRSGGYTDTQYF
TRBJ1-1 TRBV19 CASSARQVRVREAFF
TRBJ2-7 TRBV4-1 CASSQDLLGQYEQYF